This passage covers 8 T cell receptor beta chains from one sample sequenced in a study of neurological immune-mediated disorders. TCRdb itself ran the 5' RACE reads through MiXCR, one entry per CDR3 protein. The sample records about 59,000 distinct CDR3 sequences, about 25% being singletons. This sample's time point: technical triplicate 2. The specimen sequenced was PBMCs. Receptor source: a man aged 60-69 years with HTLV-1-associated myelopathy (HAM/TSP).

This clonotype has ten or more counts. This chain uses TRBV10-3 with TRBJ2-1; 14 nucleotides agree with TRBD2. The germline gives CDR1 ENHRY, CDR2 SYGVKD. CDR3 size: 16 residues. The V segment lost 4 bases and the J segment 9 bases; nucleotides outside the gene matches: 8. The CDR3 DNA reads TGTGCCATCAGTGCGCCGACGACTAGCGGGAGGGGTGAGCAGTTCTTC. It encodes CAISAPTTSGRGEQFF.

This clonotype was picked up many times. This chain connects TRBV20-1 to TRBJ2-5, with 8 bases fitting TRBD1. Germline V gives CDR1 DFQATT, CDR2 SNEGSKA (reference sequence). CDR3 length equals 13 residues. V lost 5 bases, J lost 6 bases, and 8 bases stayed unmatched. DNA of the CDR3: TGCAGTGCTGGGCAGGGGGCGACGAAGACCCAGTACTTC. Translating it yields CSAGQGATKTQYF.

This clonotype was observed many times. This sequence joins TRBV12-3 or TRBV12-4 and TRBJ2-7; tentatively, D is TRBD2 (6 bases). Trimming took off 1 base at V and 4 bases at J, with 11 bases between the two ends. There are 14 residues in the CDR3. Written as DNA, the CDR3 is TGTGCCAGCAGTTTAGGGGGACTTACGTACGAGCAGTACTTC. Protein sequence: CASSLGGLTYEQYF.

In the case of this clonotype: At one end, the junction sequence differs from germline, possibly due to a read error. This sequence joins TRBV5-1 and TRBJ2-5, with D perhaps TRBD2 (5 bases). The CDR3 has 12 residues. Germline V gene data show CDR1 as SGHRS and CDR2 as YFSETQ. The CDR3 reads CASSLDGEKANF. CDR3 bases: TGCGCCAGCAGCTTAGACGGGGAGAAAGCCAACTTC.

Ten or more counts support this clonotype. V gene TRBV4-2 combines with J gene TRBJ2-7, with 8 bases lining up with TRBD1. Trimming removed 4 bases from V and 3 bases from J; junction bases left unmatched: 8. Germline-derived CDR1 and CDR2 are LGHNA and YNFKEQ. The length of the CDR3 is 15 residues. CDR3 DNA: TGTGCCAGCAGCCCTGGGGGACAGGAGGGCTACGAGCAGTACTTC. Translation: CASSPGGQEGYEQYF.

The V gene is TRBV21-1, the J gene TRBJ2-1. TRBV21-1 has pseudogene status. The CDR3 has 16 residues. The CDR3 spells CASSKGWLMFYNEQFF. DNA for the CDR3: TGTGCCAGCAGCAAAGGGTGGCTTATGTTCTACAATGAGCAGTTCTTC.

The table lists this clonotype with many counts. The chain is built from TRBV5-5 and TRBJ2-1; D tentatively reads TRBD1 or TRBD2 (5 bases each). Deletions cut 4 bases from V and 15 bases from J, with 29 bases between. This CDR3 comprises 16 residues. CDR1 SGHKS and CDR2 YYEKEE come from the germline V gene (reference sequence). DNA for the CDR3: TGTGCCAGCAGCCCCATACCGGACGGGACGCCGGTGGGTACGTTCTTC. Protein sequence: CASSPIPDGTPVGTFF.

The V call is TRBV6-6, the J call TRBJ2-5; D is unresolved. Trimming stripped 6 bases from V and 1 base from J, with 12 bases between. Per germline, CDR1 MNHNY and CDR2 SVGAGI (reference sequence). The CDR3 is 14 amino acids. The CDR3 loop is CASRPGGSQETQYF. The CDR3 nucleotides read TGTGCCAGCAGACCCGGTGGCAGCCAAGAGACCCAGTACTTC.